The clone carrying this T cell receptor (beta chain) was observed at least ten times. The antigen is not known. The sample originates from a study of identical twins. Regarding the study as a whole: Modeled out-of-frame TCR alpha sharing in monozygotic twins fell below observed levels.

The CDR3 length is 15 residues. V gave up 4 bases and J gave up 6 bases; unmatched junction bases: 11. Germline V gene lookup returns CDR1 SGHRS and CDR2 YFSETQ. Each CDR3 protein is one row after TCRdb ran MiXCR on the 5' RACE reads. The sample holds about 210,000 distinct CDR3 sequences, approximately 9% seen once. The clonotype comes from a woman younger than 30 in good health. The V call is TRBV5-1, the J call TRBJ1-1; TRBD1 aligns across 8 bases. What was sequenced was memory (CD45RO+) T cells sorted from blood. The CDR3 nucleotides are TGCGCCAGCAGCCTAAAGGACAGGGCTAGCTCTGAAGCTTTCTTT. Protein sequence: CASSLKDRASSEAFF.